This T cell receptor beta chain was retrieved from a study of tumor-infiltrating lymphocytes in oesophageal squamous cell carcinoma. MiXCR, run by TCRdb on the PCR reads, gives a single entry per CDR3 protein. The table includes 12,000 or so distinct CDR3 sequences, around 55% detected once. CDR1 is SGHVS and CDR2 is FNYEAQ in the germline V gene. This CDR3 region has 13 residues. This clonotype has only a few counts. The rearrangement joins TRBV7-6 to TRBJ2-3; no definite D call. The DNA end is a closer match to TRBJ2-1, so the J assignment may be wrong. This TCR came from a female donor with esophageal squamous cell carcinoma. The sequencing input was esophageal tumor tissue. The CDR3, as DNA: TGTGCCAGCACCGAACCCCATTACAATGAGCAGTTCTTC. Translation gives CASTEPHYNEQFF.